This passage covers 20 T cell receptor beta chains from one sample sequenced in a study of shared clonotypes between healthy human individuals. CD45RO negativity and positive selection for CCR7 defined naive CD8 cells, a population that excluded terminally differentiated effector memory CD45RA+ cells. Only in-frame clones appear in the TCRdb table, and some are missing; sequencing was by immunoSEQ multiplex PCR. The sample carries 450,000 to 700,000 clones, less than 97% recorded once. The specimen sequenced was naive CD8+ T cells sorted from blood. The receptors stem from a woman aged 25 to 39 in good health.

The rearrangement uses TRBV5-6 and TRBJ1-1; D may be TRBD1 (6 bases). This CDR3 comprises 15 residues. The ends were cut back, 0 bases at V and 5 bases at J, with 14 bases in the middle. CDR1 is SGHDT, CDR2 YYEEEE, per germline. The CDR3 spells CASSLGRGWRTEAFF. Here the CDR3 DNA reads TGTGCCAGCAGCTTGGGGAGGGGGTGGCGAACTGAAGCTTTCTTT.

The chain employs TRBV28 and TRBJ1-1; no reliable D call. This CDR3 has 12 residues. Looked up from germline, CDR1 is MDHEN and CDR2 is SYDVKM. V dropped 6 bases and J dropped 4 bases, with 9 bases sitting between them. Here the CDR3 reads CASRDGGTEAFF. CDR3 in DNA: TGTGCCAGCAGGGACGGCGGCACTGAAGCTTTCTTT.

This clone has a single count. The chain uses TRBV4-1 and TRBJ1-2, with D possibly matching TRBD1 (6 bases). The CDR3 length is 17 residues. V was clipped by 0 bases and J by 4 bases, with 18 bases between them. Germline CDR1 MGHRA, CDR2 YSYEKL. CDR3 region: CASSQDREQGSAYGYTF. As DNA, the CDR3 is TGCGCCAGCAGCCAAGATCGAGAACAGGGAAGTGCCTATGGCTACACCTTC.

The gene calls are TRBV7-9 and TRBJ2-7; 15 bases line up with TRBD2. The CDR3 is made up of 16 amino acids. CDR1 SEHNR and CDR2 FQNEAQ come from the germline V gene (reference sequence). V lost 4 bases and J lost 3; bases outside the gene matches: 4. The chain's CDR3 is CASSSRTSGRVYEQYF. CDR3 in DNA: TGTGCCAGCAGCTCTAGGACTAGCGGGAGGGTCTACGAGCAGTACTTC.

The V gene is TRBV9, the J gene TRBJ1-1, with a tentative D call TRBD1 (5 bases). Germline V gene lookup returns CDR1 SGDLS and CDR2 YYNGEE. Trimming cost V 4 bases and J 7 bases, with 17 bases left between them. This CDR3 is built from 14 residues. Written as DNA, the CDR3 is TGTGCCAGCAGCCCTTCCGGGACCGCAATTGAAGCTTTCTTT. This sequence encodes CASSPSGTAIEAFF. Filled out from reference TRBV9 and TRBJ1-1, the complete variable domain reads DSGVTQTPKHLITATGQRVTLRCSPRSGDLSVYWYQQSLDQGLQFLIQYYNGEERAKGNILERFSAQQFPDLHSELNLSSLELGDSALYFCASSPSGTAIEAFFGQGTRLTVV.

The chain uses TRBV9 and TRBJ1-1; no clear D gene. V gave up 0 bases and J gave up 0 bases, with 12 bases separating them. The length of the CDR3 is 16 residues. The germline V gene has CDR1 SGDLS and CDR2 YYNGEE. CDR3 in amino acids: CASSVGGSLMNTEAFF. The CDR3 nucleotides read TGTGCCAGCAGCGTAGGGGGAAGTTTAATGAACACTGAAGCTTTCTTT.

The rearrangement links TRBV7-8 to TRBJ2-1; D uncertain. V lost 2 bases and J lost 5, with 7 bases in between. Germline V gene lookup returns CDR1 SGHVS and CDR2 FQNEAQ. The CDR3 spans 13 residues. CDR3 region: CASSLRTNNEQFF. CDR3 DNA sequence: TGTGCCAGCAGCTTAAGAACCAACAATGAGCAGTTCTTC.

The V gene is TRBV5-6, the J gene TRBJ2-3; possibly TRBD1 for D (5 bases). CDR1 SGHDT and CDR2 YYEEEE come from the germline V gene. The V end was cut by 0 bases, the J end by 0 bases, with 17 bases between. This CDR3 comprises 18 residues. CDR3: CASSLDPGSYSSTDTQYF. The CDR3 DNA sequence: TGTGCCAGCAGCTTGGATCCAGGGTCCTATTCTAGCACAGATACGCAGTATTTT.

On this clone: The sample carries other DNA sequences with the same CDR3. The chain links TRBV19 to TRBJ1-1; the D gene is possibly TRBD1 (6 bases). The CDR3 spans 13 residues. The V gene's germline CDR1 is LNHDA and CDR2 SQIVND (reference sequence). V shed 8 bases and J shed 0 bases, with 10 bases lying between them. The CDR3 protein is CASEDSMNTEAFF. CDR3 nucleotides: TGTGCCAGTGAGGACAGCATGAACACTGAAGCTTTCTTT.

The CDR3 region is CASSSRGQETQYF. In DNA form, the CDR3 reads TGTGCCAGCAGTTCCAGGGGGCAGGAGACCCAGTACTTC. V gene TRBV28 combines with J gene TRBJ2-5; the match to TRBD1 covers 8 bases. Germline assignment: CDR1 MDHEN and CDR2 SYDVKM. The V gene end was trimmed by 4 bases and the J gene end by 5 bases; junction bases not matched to a gene: 3. This CDR3 comprises 13 residues.

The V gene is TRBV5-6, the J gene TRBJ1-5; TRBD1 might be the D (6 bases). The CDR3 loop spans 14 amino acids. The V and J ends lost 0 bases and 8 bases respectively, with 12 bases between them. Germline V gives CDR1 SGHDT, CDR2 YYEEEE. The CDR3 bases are TGTGCCAGCAGCTTGGGTGGGGGCTTGAAGCCCCAGCATTTT. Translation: CASSLGGGLKPQHF.

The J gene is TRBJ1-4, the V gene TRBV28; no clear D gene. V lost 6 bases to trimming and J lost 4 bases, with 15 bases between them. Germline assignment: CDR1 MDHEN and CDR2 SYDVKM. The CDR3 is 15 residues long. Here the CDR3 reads CASSPPYRNNEKLFF. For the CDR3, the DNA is TGTGCCAGCAGCCCCCCTTACAGAAATAATGAAAAACTGTTTTTT.

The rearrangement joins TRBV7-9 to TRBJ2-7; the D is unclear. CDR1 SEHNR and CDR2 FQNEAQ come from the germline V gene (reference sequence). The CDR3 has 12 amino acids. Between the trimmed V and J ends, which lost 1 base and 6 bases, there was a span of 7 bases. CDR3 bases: TGTGCCAGCAGCTTAGGGCAGAGCGAGCAGTACTTC. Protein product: CASSLGQSEQYF.

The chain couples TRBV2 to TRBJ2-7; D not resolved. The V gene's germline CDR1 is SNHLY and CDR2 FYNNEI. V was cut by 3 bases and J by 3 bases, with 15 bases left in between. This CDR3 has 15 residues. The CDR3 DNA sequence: TGTGCCAGCAGTGACTTCCCTACCCCTGTCTACGAGCAGTACTTC. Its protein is CASSDFPTPVYEQYF.

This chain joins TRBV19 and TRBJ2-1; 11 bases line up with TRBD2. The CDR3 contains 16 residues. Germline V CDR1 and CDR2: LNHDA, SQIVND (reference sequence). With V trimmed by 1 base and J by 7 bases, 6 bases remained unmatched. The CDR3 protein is CASSIVGSGRENEQFF. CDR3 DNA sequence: TGTGCCAGTAGTATAGTGGGTAGCGGGAGGGAGAATGAGCAGTTCTTC.

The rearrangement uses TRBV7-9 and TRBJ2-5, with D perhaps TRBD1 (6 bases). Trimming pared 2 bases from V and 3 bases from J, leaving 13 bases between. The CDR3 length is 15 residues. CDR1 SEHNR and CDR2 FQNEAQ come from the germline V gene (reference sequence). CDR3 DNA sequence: TGTGCCAGCAGCTTAAGGCAGGGGTACGAAGAGACCCAGTACTTC. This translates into CASSLRQGYEETQYF.

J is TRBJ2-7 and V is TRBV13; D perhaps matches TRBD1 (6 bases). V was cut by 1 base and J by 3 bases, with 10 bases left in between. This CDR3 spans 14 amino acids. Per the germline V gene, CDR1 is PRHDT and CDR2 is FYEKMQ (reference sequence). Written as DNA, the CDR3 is TGTGCCAGCAGCTTAGAGGACAGCGGCTACGAGCAGTACTTC. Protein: CASSLEDSGYEQYF.

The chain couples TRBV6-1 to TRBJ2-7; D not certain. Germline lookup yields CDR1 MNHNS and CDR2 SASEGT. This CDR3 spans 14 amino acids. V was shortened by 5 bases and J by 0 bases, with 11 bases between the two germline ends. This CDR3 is CASSHGFYSYEQYF. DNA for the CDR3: TGTGCCAGCAGTCACGGGTTTTACTCCTACGAGCAGTACTTC.

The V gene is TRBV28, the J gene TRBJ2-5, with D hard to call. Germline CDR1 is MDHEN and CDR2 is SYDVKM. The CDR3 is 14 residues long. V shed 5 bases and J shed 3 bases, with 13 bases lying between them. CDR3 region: CASSPYTEEETQYF. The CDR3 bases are TGTGCCAGCAGTCCCTATACAGAGGAAGAGACCCAGTACTTC. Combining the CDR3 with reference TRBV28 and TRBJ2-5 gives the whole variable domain DVKVTQSSRYLVKRTGEKVFLECVQDMDHENMFWYRQDPGLGLRLIYFSYDVKMKEKGDIPEGYSVSREKKERFSLILESASTNQTSMYLCASSPYTEEETQYFGPGTRLLVL.

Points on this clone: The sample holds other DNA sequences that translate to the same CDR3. CDR3 nucleotide sequence: TGTGCCAGCAGCTCCACTAGCGGGTCCTCCTACGAGCAGTACTTC. It is translated as CASSSTSGSSYEQYF. V and J are TRBV13 and TRBJ2-7; the match to TRBD2 covers 9 bases. This CDR3 is built from 15 residues. V lost 4 bases, J lost 0 bases, and 4 bases stayed unmatched. Germline CDR1 reads PRHDT; CDR2 reads FYEKMQ (reference sequence). The variable domain in full, completed from reference TRBV13 and TRBJ2-7, reads AAGVIQSPRHLIKEKRETATLKCYPIPRHDTVYWYQQGPGQDPQFLISFYEKMQSDKGSIPDRFSAQQFSDYHSELNMSSLELGDSALYFCASSSTSGSSYEQYFGPGTRLTVT.